This note documents a single T cell receptor beta chain sequence. Its antigen is unidentified. Amplification used 60 Vbeta primers and 13 Jbeta primers. Repertoires were generated with immunoSEQ multiplex PCR, while TCRdb's copy carries only in-frame clones and drops some. The sample shows around 190,000 clones, roughly 80% of them seen only once. V dropped 4 bases and J dropped 7; count of bases not matched to a gene: 7. This CDR3 contains 14 residues. Germline-derived CDR1 and CDR2 are SGDLS and YYNGEE. The data were taken from a study of cytomegalovirus exposure and HLA in healthy donors. Study observations and caveats: According to the study, roughly 160 TCR beta chains were cytomegalovirus-associated.

The chain employs TRBV9 and TRBJ1-4; 7 bases match TRBD1. The sequenced sample consisted of PBMCs. The TCR comes from a woman between 18 and 29 years old in good health and CMV-seronegative. The CDR3 DNA reads TGTGCCAGCAGCACTACGACAGGGTCTGAAAAACTGTTTTTT. Translating it yields CASSTTTGSEKLFF.